The sequence of this TCR beta chain was determined in a study of CD8+ T cells in alopecia areata. Once RNA had been extracted, it was reverse transcribed into cDNA to act as the sequencing template. The data were produced by immunoSEQ multiplex PCR, yet TCRdb's version contains in-frame clones alone and is incomplete. The data contain over 150,000 clones, roughly three fifths of them singletons. Treatment reported: oral pan-JAK inhibitor, 5-10 mg twice daily. Between the trimmed V and J ends, which lost 1 base and 6 bases, there was a span of 12 bases. There are 14 residues in the CDR3. Germline values: CDR1 SEHNR, CDR2 FQNEAQ (reference sequence).

The genes are TRBV7-9 and TRBJ1-2; a weak D match, TRBD1 (5 bases). The input for sequencing was CD8+ T cells sorted from blood, taken at week 24, from a patient treated with tofacitinib. This receptor was taken from a human donor with alopecia areata. The CDR3 here is CASSLDRTDDGYTF. The DNA for the CDR3 is TGTGCCAGCAGCTTAGACAGGACTGACGATGGCTACACCTTC. The whole variable domain, filled in from reference TRBV7-9 and TRBJ1-2, reads DTGVSQNPRHKITKRGQNVTFRCDPISEHNRLYWYRQTLGQGPEFLTYFQNEAQLEKSRLLSDRFSAERPKGSFSTLEIQRTEQGDSAMYLCASSLDRTDDGYTFGSGTRLTVV.